These T cell receptor beta chains were read from a single sample in a study of early T cells in non-severe SARS-CoV-2 infection. A single record per CDR3 protein comes from TCRdb applying MiXCR to the 5' RACE reads. The sample gives 20,000 to 30,000 distinct CDR3 sequences, 4% to 5% of which show up once; around 4% is in the top ten. The sequenced sample consisted of whole blood. The receptors derive from an adult who was a healthcare worker with PCR-confirmed SARS-CoV-2 infection or an uninfected control (not recorded which). The CDR3 runs from the conserved cysteine through the conserved F or W.

V	J	CDR3
TRBV6-1	TRBJ2-2	CASRQGITGELFF
TRBV10-3	TRBJ2-1	CAISSVAGGGGEQFF
TRBV28	TRBJ2-7	CASSPQLGGRVHEQYF
TRBV18	TRBJ2-3	CASSPMTDTQYF
TRBV20-1	TRBJ2-3	CSASPTSGTDTQYF
TRBV20-1	TRBJ1-1	CSVIRPQGADTEAFF
TRBV4-1	TRBJ2-1	CASSLTSGVSYNEQFF
TRBV5-8	TRBJ2-7	CASSLVAPSGVREQYF
TRBV5-1	TRBJ1-6	CASRVGINSPLHF
TRBV12-3/TRBV12-4	TRBJ2-3	CASSSDGRTDTQYF
TRBV4-2	TRBJ2-3	CASSQEARSTDTQYF
TRBV19	TRBJ2-2	CASSLAGSGELFF
TRBV3-1	TRBJ2-7	CASSQADAREQYF
TRBV19	TRBJ1-6	CASSMSTGASYNSPLHF
TRBV12-3/TRBV12-4	TRBJ2-6	CASSFRGGANVLTF
TRBV4-1	TRBJ2-1	CASSQVGRGPYNEQFF
TRBV2	TRBJ1-2	CASSETTGVYGYTF
TRBV5-1	TRBJ2-3	CASSLWRGRGDTQYF
TRBV7-8	TRBJ2-1	CASSFSGGARNEQFF
TRBV3-1	TRBJ2-1	CASSQTSGGEKFF
TRBV2	TRBJ2-3	CASRLAGARTDTQYF
TRBV5-1	TRBJ2-5	CASSLRLAGVKGEETQYF
TRBV20-1	TRBJ1-4	CSARDGQSFREKLFF
TRBV7-6	TRBJ2-2	CASSLAPGTVTTGELFF
TRBV30	TRBJ2-3	CAWSGLATDTQYF
TRBV20-1	TRBJ2-7	CSAAPLAGDYEQYF
TRBV5-1	TRBJ2-1	CASSLAQGAHNEQFF
TRBV7-9	TRBJ1-1	CASSLGQGSKAFF
TRBV12-3/TRBV12-4	TRBJ1-3	CASSFVAGSRNTIYF
TRBV11-2	TRBJ1-6	CASSSRTANNSPLHF
TRBV29-1	TRBJ2-3	CSVAQAGGTDTQYF
TRBV18	TRBJ2-7	CASSPREGADEQYF
TRBV7-6	TRBJ2-1	CASSLEGDWLMQFF
TRBV5-1	TRBJ1-5	CATTGGEGNQPQHF
TRBV10-3	TRBJ2-1	CAAGPRQGTSGLSSYNEQFF